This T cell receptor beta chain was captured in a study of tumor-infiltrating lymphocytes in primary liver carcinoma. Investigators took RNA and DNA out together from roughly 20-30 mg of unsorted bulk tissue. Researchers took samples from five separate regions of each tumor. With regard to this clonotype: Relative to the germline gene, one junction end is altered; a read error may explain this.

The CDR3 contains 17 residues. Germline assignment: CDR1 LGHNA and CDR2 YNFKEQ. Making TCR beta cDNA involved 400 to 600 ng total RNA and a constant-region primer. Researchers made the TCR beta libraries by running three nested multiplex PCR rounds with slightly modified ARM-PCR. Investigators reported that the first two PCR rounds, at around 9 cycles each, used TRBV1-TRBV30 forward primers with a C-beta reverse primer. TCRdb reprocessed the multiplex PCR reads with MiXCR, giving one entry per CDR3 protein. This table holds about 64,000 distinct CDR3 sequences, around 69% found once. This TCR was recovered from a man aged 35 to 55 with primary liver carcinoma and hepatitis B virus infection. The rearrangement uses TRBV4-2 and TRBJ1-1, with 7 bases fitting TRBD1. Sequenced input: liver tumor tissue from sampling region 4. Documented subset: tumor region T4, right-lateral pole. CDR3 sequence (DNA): TGTACCAGCAGCCAAGAGTATAGACAGGGTTTTTGGACTGAAGCTTTCTTT. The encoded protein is CTSSQEYRQGFWTEAFF.